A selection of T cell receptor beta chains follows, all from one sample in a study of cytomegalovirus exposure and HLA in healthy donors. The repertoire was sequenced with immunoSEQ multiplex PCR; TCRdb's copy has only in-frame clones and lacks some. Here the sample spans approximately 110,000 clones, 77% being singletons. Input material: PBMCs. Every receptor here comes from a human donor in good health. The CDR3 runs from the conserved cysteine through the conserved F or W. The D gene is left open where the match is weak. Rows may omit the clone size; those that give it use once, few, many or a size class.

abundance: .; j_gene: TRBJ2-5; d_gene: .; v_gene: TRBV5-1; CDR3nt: TGCGCCAGCAGCTTGGCCCGGGAGCGGTACGAGACCCAGTACTTC; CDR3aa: CASSLARERYETQYF
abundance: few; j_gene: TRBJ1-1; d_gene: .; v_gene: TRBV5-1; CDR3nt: TGCGCCAGCAGCCCGCCCCGGGGCACTGAAGCTTTCTTT; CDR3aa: CASSPPRGTEAFF
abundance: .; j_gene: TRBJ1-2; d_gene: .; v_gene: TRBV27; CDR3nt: TGTGCCAGCAGCAGTTTAATGGGGGGGGGAGGGTTCTATGGCTACACCTTC; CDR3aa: CASSSLMGGGGFYGYTF
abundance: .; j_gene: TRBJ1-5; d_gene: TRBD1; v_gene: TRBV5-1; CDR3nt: TGCGCCAGCAGCTACGGGACAGGGGAGAATCAGCCCCAGCATTTT; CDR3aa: CASSYGTGENQPQHF
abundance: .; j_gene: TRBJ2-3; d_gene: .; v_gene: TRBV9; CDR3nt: TGTGCCAGCAGCGTAGGGGCTAGCACAGATACGCAGTATTTT; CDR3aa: CASSVGASTDTQYF
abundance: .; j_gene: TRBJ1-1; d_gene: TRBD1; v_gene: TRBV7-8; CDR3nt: TGTGCCAGCAGACCCTCGCCAGGGACAGCCCTCACTGAAGCTTTCTTT; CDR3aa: CASRPSPGTALTEAFF
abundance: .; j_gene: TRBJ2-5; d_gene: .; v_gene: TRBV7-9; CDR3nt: TGTGCCAGCAGCCGTACAGGACAAGAGACCCAGTACTTC; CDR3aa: CASSRTGQETQYF
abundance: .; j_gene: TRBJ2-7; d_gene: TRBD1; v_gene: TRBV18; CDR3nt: TGTGCCAGCTCAACACAGGGGGCGCCTTACGAGCAGTACTTC; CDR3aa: CASSTQGAPYEQYF
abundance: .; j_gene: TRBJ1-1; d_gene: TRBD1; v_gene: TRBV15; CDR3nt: TGTGCCACCAGCAGAGATCTAGGGACAGCTACCACTGAAGCTTTCTTT; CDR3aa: CATSRDLGTATTEAFF
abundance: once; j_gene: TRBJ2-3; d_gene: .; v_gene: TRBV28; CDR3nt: TGTGCCAGCCATAGGCGGGGTTCAGATACGCAGTATTTT; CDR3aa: CASHRRGSDTQYF
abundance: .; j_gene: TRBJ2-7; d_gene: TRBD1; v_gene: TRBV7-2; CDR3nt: TGTGCCAGCACCGGGACAGCCTCCTACGAGCAGTACTTC; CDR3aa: CASTGTASYEQYF
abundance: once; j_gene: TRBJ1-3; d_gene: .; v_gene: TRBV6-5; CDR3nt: TGTGCCAGCAGTTACTCGGGGGGTGAAACTGGAAACACCATATATTTT; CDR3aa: CASSYSGGETGNTIYF
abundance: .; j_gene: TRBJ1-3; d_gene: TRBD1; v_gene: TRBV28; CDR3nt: TGTGCCAGCAGAACAGGGGGCTCTGGAAACACCATATATTTT; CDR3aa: CASRTGGSGNTIYF
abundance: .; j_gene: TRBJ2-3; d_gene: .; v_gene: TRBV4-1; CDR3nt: TGCGCCAGCAGCCAGGGGAGGTCAGATACGCAGTATTTT; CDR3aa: CASSQGRSDTQYF
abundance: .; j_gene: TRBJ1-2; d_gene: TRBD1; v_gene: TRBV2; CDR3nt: TGTGCCAGCCAAGCCGGGACAGGGGGCTATGGCTACACCTTC; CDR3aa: CASQAGTGGYGYTF
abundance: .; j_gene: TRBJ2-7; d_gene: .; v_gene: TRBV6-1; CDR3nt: TGTGCCAGCATGCCTAGGACTGTAAGTTCCTACGAGCAGTACTTC; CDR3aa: CASMPRTVSSYEQYF